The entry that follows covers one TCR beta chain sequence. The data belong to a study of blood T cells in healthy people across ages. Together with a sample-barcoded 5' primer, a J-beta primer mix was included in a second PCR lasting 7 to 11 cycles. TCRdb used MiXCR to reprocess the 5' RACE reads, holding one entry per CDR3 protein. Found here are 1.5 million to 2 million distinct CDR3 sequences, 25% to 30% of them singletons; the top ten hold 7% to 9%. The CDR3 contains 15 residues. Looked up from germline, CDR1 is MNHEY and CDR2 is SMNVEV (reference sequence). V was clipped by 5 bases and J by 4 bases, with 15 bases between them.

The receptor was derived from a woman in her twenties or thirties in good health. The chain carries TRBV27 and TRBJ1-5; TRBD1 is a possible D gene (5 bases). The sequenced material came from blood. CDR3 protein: CASSGGTELNQPQHF. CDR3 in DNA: TGTGCCAGCAGTGGCGGGACGGAGCTTAATCAGCCCCAGCATTTT.